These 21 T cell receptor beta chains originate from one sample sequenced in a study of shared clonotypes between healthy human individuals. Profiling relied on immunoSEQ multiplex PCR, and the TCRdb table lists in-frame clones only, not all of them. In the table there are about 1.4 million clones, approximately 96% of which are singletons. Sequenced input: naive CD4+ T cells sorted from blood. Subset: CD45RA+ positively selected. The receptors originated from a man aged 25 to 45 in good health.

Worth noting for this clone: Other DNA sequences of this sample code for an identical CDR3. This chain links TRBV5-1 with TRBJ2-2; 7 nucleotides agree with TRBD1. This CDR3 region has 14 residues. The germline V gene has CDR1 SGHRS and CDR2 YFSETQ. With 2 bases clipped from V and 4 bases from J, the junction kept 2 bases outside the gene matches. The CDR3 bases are TGCGCCAGCAGCTTAGCAGGGGGCACCGGGGAGCTGTTTTTT. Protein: CASSLAGGTGELFF.

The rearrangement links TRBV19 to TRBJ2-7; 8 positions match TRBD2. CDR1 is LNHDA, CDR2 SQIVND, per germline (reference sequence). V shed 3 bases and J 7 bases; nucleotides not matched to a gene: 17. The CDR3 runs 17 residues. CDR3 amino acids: CASSMVIPAGGRREQYF. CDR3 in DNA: TGTGCCAGTAGTATGGTCATCCCGGCGGGCGGGAGGAGGGAGCAGTACTTC.

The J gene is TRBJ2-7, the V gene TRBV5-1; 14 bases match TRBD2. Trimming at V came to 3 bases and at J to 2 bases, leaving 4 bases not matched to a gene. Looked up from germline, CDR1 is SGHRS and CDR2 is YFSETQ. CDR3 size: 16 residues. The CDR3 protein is CASSSGLAGVPYEQYF. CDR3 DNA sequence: TGCGCCAGCAGCTCGGGACTAGCGGGAGTTCCCTACGAGCAGTACTTC.

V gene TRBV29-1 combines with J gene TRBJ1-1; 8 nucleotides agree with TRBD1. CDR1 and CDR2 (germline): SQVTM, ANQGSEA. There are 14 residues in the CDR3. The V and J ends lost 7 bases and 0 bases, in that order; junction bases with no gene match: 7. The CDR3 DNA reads TGCAGCGCCGTGACAGGGGCCGTGAACACTGAAGCTTTCTTT. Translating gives CSAVTGAVNTEAFF. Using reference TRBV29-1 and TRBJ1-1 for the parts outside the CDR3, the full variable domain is SAVISQKPSRDICQRGTSLTIQCQVDSQVTMMFWYRQQPGQSLTLIATANQGSEATYESGFVIDKFPISRPNLTFSTLTVSNMSPEDSSIYLCSAVTGAVNTEAFFGQGTRLTVV.

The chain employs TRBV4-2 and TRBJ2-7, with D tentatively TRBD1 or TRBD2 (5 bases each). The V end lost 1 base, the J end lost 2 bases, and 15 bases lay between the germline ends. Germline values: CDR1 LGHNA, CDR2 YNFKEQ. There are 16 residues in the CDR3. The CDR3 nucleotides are TGTGCCAGCAGCCAAGGCGTGGGGGATCCGGCCTACGAGCAGTACTTC. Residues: CASSQGVGDPAYEQYF.

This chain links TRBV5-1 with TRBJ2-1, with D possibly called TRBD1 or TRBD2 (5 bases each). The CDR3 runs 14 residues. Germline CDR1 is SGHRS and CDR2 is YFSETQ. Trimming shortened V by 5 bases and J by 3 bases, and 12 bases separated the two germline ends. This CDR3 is CASRSGPNYNEQFF. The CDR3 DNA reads TGCGCCAGCAGATCGGGACCAAACTACAATGAGCAGTTCTTC.

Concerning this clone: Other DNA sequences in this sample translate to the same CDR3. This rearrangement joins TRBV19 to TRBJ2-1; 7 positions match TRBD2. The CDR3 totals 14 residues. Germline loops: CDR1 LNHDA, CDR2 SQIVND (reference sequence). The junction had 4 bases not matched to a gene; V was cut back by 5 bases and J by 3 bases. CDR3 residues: CASSPRGNYNEQFF. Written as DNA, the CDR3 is TGTGCCAGTAGTCCGCGGGGGAACTACAATGAGCAGTTCTTC.

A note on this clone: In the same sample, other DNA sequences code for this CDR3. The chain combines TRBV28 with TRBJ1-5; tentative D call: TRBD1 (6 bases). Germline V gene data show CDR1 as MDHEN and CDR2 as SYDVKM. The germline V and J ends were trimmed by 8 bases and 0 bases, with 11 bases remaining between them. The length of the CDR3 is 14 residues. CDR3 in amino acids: CASYRAGSNQPQHF. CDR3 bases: TGTGCCAGCTACAGGGCGGGTAGCAATCAGCCCCAGCATTTT. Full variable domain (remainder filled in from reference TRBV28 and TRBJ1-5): DVKVTQSSRYLVKRTGEKVFLECVQDMDHENMFWYRQDPGLGLRLIYFSYDVKMKEKGDIPEGYSVSREKKERFSLILESASTNQTSMYLCASYRAGSNQPQHFGDGTRLSIL.

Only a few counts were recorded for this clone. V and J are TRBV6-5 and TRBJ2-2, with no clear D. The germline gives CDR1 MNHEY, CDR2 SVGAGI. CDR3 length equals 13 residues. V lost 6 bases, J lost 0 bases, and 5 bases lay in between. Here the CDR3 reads CASRDTNTGELFF. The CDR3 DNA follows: TGTGCCAGCAGAGACACGAACACCGGGGAGCTGTTTTTT.

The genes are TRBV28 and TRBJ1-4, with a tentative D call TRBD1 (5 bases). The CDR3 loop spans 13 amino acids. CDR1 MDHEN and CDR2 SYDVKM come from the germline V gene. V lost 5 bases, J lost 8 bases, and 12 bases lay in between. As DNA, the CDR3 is TGTGCCAGCAGTCCCCCGGGGGTGGAAAAACTGTTTTTT. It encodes CASSPPGVEKLFF.

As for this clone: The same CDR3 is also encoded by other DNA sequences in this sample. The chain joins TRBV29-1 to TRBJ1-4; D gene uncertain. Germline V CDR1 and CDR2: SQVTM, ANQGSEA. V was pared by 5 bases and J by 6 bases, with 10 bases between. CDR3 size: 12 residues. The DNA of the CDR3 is TGCAGCGTTCGAGGCGGGGATGAAAAACTGTTTTTT. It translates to CSVRGGDEKLFF.

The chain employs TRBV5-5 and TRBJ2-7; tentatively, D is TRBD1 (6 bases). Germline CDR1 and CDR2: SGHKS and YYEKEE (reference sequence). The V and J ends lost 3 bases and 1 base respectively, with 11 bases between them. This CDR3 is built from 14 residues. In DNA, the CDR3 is TGTGCCAGCAGCTACAACAGGGAATCCTACGAGCAGTACTTC. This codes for CASSYNRESYEQYF.

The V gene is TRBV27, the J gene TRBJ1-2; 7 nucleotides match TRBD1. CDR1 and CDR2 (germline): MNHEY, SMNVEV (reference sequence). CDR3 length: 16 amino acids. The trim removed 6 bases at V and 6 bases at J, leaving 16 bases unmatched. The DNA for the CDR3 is TGTGCCAGCAGCAGATTCCGGGACAGTACGCGGGATGGCTACACCTTC. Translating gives CASSRFRDSTRDGYTF.

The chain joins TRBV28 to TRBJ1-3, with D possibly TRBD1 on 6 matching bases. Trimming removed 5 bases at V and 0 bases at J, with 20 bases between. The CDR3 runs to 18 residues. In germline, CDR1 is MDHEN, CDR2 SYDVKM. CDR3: CASSRAGTSRHSGNTIYF. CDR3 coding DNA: TGTGCCAGCAGTCGGGCTGGGACATCACGACACTCTGGAAACACCATATATTTT.

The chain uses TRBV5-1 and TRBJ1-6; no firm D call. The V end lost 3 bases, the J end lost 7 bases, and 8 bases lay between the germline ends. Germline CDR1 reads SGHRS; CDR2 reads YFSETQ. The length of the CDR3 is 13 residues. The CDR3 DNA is TGCGCCAGCAGCTCCTCAGTGAATTCACCCCTCCACTTT. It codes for CASSSSVNSPLHF.

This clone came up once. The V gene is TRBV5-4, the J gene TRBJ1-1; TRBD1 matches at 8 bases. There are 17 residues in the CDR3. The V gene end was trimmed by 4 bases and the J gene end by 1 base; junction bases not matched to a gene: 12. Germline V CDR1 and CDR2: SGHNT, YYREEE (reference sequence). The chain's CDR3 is CASSPRQGRRGNTEAFF. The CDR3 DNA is TGTGCCAGCAGCCCTCGACAGGGGCGTCGCGGGAACACTGAAGCTTTCTTT.

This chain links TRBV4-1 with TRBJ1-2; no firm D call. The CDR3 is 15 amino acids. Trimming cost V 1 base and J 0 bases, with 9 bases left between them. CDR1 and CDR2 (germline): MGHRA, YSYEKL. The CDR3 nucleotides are TGCGCCAGCAGCCAAGTAGTAAAAGCTAACTATGGCTACACCTTC. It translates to CASSQVVKANYGYTF.

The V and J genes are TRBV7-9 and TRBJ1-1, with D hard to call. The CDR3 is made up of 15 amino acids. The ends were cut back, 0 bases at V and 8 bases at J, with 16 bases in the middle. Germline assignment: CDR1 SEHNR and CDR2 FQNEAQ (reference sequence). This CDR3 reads CASSLAALVGREAFF. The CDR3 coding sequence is TGTGCCAGCAGCTTAGCGGCTTTAGTAGGCCGGGAAGCTTTCTTT.

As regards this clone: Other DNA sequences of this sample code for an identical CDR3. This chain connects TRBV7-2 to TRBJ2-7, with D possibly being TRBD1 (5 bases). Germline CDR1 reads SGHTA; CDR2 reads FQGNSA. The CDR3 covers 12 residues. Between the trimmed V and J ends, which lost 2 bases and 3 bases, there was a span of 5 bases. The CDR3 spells CASSLRGYEQYF. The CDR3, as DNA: TGTGCCAGCAGCTTAAGGGGCTACGAGCAGTACTTC.

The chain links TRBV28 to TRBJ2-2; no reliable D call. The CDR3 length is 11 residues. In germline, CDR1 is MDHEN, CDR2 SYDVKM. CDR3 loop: CAAWGTGELFF. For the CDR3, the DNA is TGTGCAGCATGGGGCACCGGGGAGCTGTTTTTT.

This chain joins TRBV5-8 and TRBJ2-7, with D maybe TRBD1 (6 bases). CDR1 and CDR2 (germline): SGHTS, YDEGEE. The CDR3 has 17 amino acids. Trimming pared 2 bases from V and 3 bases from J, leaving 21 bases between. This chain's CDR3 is CASSFPGQGLPLYEQYF. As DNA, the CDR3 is TGTGCCAGCAGCTTCCCCGGGCAGGGGCTACCCCTCTACGAGCAGTACTTC.